Below, 21 T cell receptor beta chains from the same sample are listed, as sequenced in a study of blood T cell repertoires in COVID-19. Here immunoSEQ multiplex PCR was the method, and the copy in TCRdb shows in-frame clones only, minus some. The table lists nearly 45,000 clones, over 75% of them singletons. The sequencing sample was made of peripheral blood. These receptors were collected from a human donor in a cohort sampled during active COVID-19.

The chain links TRBV5-1 to TRBJ1-5, with 8 bases fitting TRBD1. The V gene end was trimmed by 0 bases and the J gene end by 2 bases; junction bases not matched to a gene: 1. The CDR3 length is 15 residues. Germline V gives CDR1 SGHRS, CDR2 YFSETQ. CDR3 in amino acids: CASSLGGQGNQPQHF. CDR3 DNA: TGCGCCAGCAGCTTGGGGGGACAGGGCAATCAGCCCCAGCATTTT.

V gene TRBV12-3 or TRBV12-4 combines with J gene TRBJ1-5; 7 bases are shared with TRBD1. The junction had 3 bases not matched to a gene; V was cut back by 3 bases and J by 7 bases. This CDR3 region has 13 residues. The CDR3 nucleotides read TGTGCCAGCAGTTTGAGAGGGGGCCAGCCCCAGCATTTT. This codes for CASSLRGGQPQHF.

The chain employs TRBV5-1 and TRBJ2-4, with D tentatively TRBD2 (6 bases). The V gene lost 2 bases and the J gene lost 0 bases, with 15 bases spanning the gap. CDR1 and CDR2 (germline): SGHRS, YFSETQ. The CDR3 runs to 17 residues. Here the CDR3 DNA reads TGCGCCAGCAGCTTTAGTAGCGGCAGCCTAGCCAAAAACATTCAGTACTTC. Protein sequence: CASSFSSGSLAKNIQYF.

V is TRBV10-3 and J is TRBJ2-7; the match to TRBD2 covers 7 bases. Germline V gene sequence: CDR1 ENHRY, CDR2 SYGVKD. Unmatched junction bases numbered 2, after V lost 0 bases and J lost 0 bases. This CDR3 is 15 amino acids long. The CDR3 loop is CAISESSGPSYEQYF. CDR3 nucleotides: TGTGCCATCAGTGAGTCTAGCGGGCCCTCCTACGAGCAGTACTTC.

The V call is TRBV6-6, the J call TRBJ2-2, with D tentatively TRBD1 (6 bases). Trimming took off 7 bases at V and 5 bases at J, with 17 bases between the two ends. CDR3 length: 15 amino acids. Germline loops: CDR1 MNHNY, CDR2 SVGAGI (reference sequence). CDR3 residues: CASKVEGGRTGELFF. The CDR3 DNA is TGTGCCAGCAAGGTTGAAGGGGGTAGGACCGGGGAGCTGTTTTTT.

The chain combines TRBV6-5 with TRBJ2-1; TRBD2 is a possible D gene (6 bases). Germline CDR1 and CDR2: MNHEY and SVGAGI. The CDR3 has 13 residues. Trimming stripped 4 bases from V and 7 bases from J, with 11 bases between. CDR3 sequence: CASSSMEGNEQFF. The CDR3 nucleotides are TGTGCCAGCAGTTCGATGGAGGGAAATGAGCAGTTCTTC.

This chain joins TRBV5-1 and TRBJ2-7; a weak D match, TRBD2 (6 bases). This CDR3 comprises 14 residues. V was clipped by 7 bases and J by 0 bases, with 14 bases between them. CDR1 and CDR2 from the germline V gene are SGHRS and YFSETQ. CDR3 protein: CASRTRDSSYEQYF. Written as DNA, the CDR3 is TGCGCCAGCCGGACGCGGGATAGCTCCTACGAGCAGTACTTC.

The chain links TRBV7-3 to TRBJ2-3; a weak D match, TRBD2 (6 bases). The CDR3 is 16 amino acids. Germline CDR1 reads SGHTA; CDR2 reads FQGTGA. V was clipped by 1 base and J by 2 bases, with 13 bases between them. The CDR3, as DNA: TGTGCCAGCAGCTTAAGGGGCGGGGTTCCCACAGATACGCAGTATTTT. This translates into CASSLRGGVPTDTQYF.

This clone was detected only a few times. This specimen includes other DNA sequences encoding the same CDR3. J is TRBJ2-7 and V is TRBV6-1, with unresolved D. The V and J ends lost 3 bases and 1 base respectively, with 4 bases between them. Germline CDR1 and CDR2: MNHNS and SASEGT. The length of the CDR3 is 12 residues. The CDR3 loop reads CASSDSSYEQYF. CDR3 nucleotides: TGTGCCAGCAGTGACAGTTCCTACGAGCAGTACTTC.

The chain couples TRBV7-9 to TRBJ1-4; TRBD1 agrees at 9 bases. The V gene's germline CDR1 is SEHNR and CDR2 FQNEAQ (reference sequence). V lost 4 bases to trimming and J lost 4 bases; unmatched junction nucleotides: 4. The CDR3 has 15 amino acids. The CDR3 nucleotides are TGTGCCAGCAGCTCCACGGGACAGGGTAATGAAAAACTGTTTTTT. Encoded protein: CASSSTGQGNEKLFF.

This rearrangement joins TRBV2 to TRBJ2-3, with TRBD2 matching over 8 bases. Germline V CDR1 and CDR2: SNHLY, FYNNEI. This CDR3 has 15 amino acids. The ends lost 11 bases at V and 0 bases at J; junction bases unmatched: 10. CDR3 residues: CARSSGGASTDTQYF. The CDR3 DNA is TGTGCCCGATCCTCGGGGGGGGCGAGCACAGATACGCAGTATTTT.

The chain combines TRBV18 with TRBJ1-2; unclear D gene. CDR3 size: 14 residues. Germline CDR1 reads KGHSH; CDR2 reads LQKENI. V was cut by 5 bases and J by 5 bases, with 15 bases left in between. CDR3 residues: CASSVGREVYGYTF. The DNA of the CDR3 is TGTGCCAGCTCAGTGGGCCGTGAAGTTTATGGCTACACCTTC.

The chain is built from TRBV4-1 and TRBJ2-3, with 8 bases that match TRBD1. The CDR3 spans 16 residues. The V gene end was trimmed by 2 bases and the J gene end by 4 bases; junction bases not matched to a gene: 8. CDR1 and CDR2 (germline): MGHRA, YSYEKL. CDR3 DNA sequence: TGCGCCAGCAGCCAAACGACAGGGGCGCTGTCAGATACGCAGTATTTT. Translation gives CASSQTTGALSDTQYF.

This clone was recorded only once. V usage is TRBV2 and J usage is TRBJ1-2; possibly TRBD1 for D (6 bases). CDR3 size: 14 residues. Germline V gene sequence: CDR1 SNHLY, CDR2 FYNNEI. The V end was cut by 8 bases, the J end by 6 bases, with 19 bases between. The CDR3 region has the DNA TGTGCCAGCGGCGGCCGGGGGGGCGCGGATGGCTACACCTTC. Protein product: CASGGRGGADGYTF.

This chain uses TRBV11-3 with TRBJ2-2; maybe TRBD1 (6 bases). The CDR3 length is 15 residues. Per germline, CDR1 SGHNT and CDR2 YENEEA. V lost 6 bases to trimming and J lost 1 base, with 12 bases between them. The CDR3 is CASSRTVRNTGELFF. CDR3 nucleotides: TGTGCCAGCAGTCGGACAGTTAGGAACACCGGGGAGCTGTTTTTT.

The chain couples TRBV10-3 to TRBJ2-1, with 11 bases fitting TRBD2. Trimming at V came to 10 bases and at J to 4 bases, leaving 9 bases not matched to a gene. This CDR3 comprises 15 residues. CDR1 is ENHRY and CDR2 is SYGVKD in the germline V gene. As DNA, the CDR3 is TGTGCCACAAGGGCGTCTAGCGGGGGGTACAATGAGCAGTTCTTC. Protein sequence: CATRASSGGYNEQFF.

The chain recombines TRBV11-3 with TRBJ2-7, with a tentative D call TRBD2 (6 bases). Germline CDR1 and CDR2: SGHNT and YENEEA. The CDR3 loop spans 14 amino acids. V was shortened by 5 bases and J by 7 bases, with 18 bases between the two germline ends. CDR3 sequence: CASSLQPGVREQYF. DNA for the CDR3: TGTGCCAGCAGCCTACAACCGGGAGTTCGGGAGCAGTACTTC.

This clone has just one count. The chain's CDR3 is CASSPGQAPQETQYF. The CDR3 nucleotides are TGTGCCAGCAGCCCGGGACAGGCTCCTCAAGAGACCCAGTACTTC. V gene TRBV7-2 combines with J gene TRBJ2-5; 8 bases line up with TRBD1. This CDR3 is built from 15 residues. V lost 5 bases to trimming and J lost 2 bases; unmatched junction nucleotides: 7. In germline, CDR1 is SGHTA, CDR2 FQGNSA.

This sequence joins TRBV5-6 and TRBJ1-4; D is unclear. Trimming shortened V by 4 bases and J by 8 bases, and 12 bases separated the two germline ends. Germline lookup yields CDR1 SGHDT and CDR2 YYEEEE. The CDR3 is 13 residues long. CDR3: CASSLPNQEKLFF. The DNA of the CDR3 is TGTGCCAGCAGCCTGCCGAACCAGGAAAAACTGTTTTTT.

About this clone itself: The junction departs from the called germline gene at one end, perhaps through a read error. The CDR3 DNA sequence: TGTGCTAGCAGCTTAGCGGGCGGGAGGGTGGATACGCAGTATTTT. Protein: CASSLAGGRVDTQYF. The genes are TRBV7-7 and TRBJ2-3; 9 nucleotides agree with TRBD2. There are 15 residues in the CDR3. Germline V lookup: CDR1 SSHAT, CDR2 FNYEAQ (reference sequence). Full variable domain (outside the CDR3, taken from reference TRBV7-7 and TRBJ2-3): GAGVSQSPRYKVTKRGQDVTLRCDPISSHATLYWYQQALGQGPEFLTYFNYEAQPDKSGLPSDRFSAERPEGSISTLTIQRTEQRDSAMYRCASSLAGGRVDTQYFGPGTRLTVL.

The V and J genes are TRBV30 and TRBJ2-7; TRBD2 aligns across 9 bases. From germline, CDR1 is GTSNPN and CDR2 SVGIG (reference sequence). Trimming took 0 bases from V and 9 from J; bases not matched to a gene: 6. The CDR3 extends over 13 amino acids. CDR3 in amino acids: CAWSVSGGRVQYF. Here the CDR3 DNA reads TGTGCCTGGAGTGTAAGCGGGGGGCGAGTGCAGTACTTC.